The clone carrying this T cell receptor beta chain was recorded only once. Its antigen is unknown. V was clipped by 2 bases and J by 0 bases, with 8 bases between them. The CDR3 contains 15 residues. Germline V gene data show CDR1 as ENHRY and CDR2 as SYGVKD. The protocol was immunoSEQ multiplex PCR, while the TCRdb copy is restricted to in-frame clones and leaves out a portion. Of some 2,000,000 clones listed, 90% to 95% are singletons. The data derive from a study of shared clonotypes between healthy human individuals. Study-level results: Sequencing depth was expected to affect clonotype sharing among donors.

Sequencing was carried out using naive CD4+ T cells sorted from blood. Described subset: CD45RA+ positively selected. The V call is TRBV10-3, the J call TRBJ1-5; D call uncertain. The TCR was taken from a man aged 18-30 years in good health. The CDR3 loop reads CAISETLSSNQPQHF. The CDR3 coding sequence is TGTGCCATCAGTGAGACTCTCTCTAGCAATCAGCCCCAGCATTTT.